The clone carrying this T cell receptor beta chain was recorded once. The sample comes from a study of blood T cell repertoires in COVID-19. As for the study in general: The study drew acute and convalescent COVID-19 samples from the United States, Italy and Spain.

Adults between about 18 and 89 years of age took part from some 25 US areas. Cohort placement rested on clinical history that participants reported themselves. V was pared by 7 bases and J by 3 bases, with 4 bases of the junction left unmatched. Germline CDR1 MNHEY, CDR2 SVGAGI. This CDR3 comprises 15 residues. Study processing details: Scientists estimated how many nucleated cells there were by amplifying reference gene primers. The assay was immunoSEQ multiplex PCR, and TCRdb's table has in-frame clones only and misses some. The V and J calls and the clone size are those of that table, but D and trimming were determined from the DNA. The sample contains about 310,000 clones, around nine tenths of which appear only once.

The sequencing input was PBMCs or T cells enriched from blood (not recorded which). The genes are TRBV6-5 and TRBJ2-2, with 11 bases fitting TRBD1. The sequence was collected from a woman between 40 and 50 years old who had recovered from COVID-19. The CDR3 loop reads CASTGQGAYTGELFF. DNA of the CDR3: TGTGCCAGCACCGGACAGGGGGCTTACACCGGGGAGCTGTTTTTT.